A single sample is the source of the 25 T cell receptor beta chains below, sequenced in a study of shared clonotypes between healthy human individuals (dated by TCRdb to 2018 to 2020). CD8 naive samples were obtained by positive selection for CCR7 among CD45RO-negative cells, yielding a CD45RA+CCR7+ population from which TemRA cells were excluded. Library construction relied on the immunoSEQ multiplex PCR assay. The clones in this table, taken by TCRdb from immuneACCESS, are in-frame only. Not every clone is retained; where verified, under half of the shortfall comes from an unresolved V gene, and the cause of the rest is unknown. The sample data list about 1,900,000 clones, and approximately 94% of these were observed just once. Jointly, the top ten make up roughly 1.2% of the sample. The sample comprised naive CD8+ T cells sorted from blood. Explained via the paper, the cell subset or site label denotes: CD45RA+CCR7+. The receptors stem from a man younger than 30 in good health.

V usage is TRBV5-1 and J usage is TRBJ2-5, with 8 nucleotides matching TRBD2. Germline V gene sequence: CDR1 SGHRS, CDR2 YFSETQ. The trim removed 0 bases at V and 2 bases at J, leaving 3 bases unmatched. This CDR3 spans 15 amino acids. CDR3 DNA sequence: TGCGCCAGCAGCTTGGGACTAGCGTATCAAGAGACCCAGTACTTC. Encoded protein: CASSLGLAYQETQYF.

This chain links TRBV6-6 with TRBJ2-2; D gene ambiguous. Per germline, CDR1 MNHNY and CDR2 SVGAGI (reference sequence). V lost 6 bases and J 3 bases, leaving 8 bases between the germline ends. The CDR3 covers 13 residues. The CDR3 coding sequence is TGTGCCAGCAGGCCTTGGGACACCGGGGAGCTGTTTTTT. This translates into CASRPWDTGELFF.

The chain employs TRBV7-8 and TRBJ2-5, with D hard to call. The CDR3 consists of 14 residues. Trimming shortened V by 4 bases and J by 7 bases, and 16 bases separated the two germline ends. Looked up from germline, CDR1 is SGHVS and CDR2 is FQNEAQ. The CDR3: CASSSLMSMWTQYF. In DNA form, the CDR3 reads TGTGCCAGCAGCTCATTAATGTCCATGTGGACCCAGTACTTC.

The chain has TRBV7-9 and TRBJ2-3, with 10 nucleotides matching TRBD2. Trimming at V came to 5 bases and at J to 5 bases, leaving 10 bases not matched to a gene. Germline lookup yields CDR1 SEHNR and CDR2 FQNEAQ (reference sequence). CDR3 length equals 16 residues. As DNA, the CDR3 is TGTGCCAGCAGCGACGCCGGGACTAGCGTTGTAGATACGCAGTATTTT. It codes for CASSDAGTSVVDTQYF.

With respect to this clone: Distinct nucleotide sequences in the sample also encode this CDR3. CDR3 sequence (DNA): TGTGCCAGCAGCGTAGCTGGGGGGTTCACCGGGGAGCTGTTTTTT. Translated, it gives CASSVAGGFTGELFF. The chain carries TRBV9 and TRBJ2-2; TRBD2 is a possible D gene (6 bases). This CDR3 is 15 amino acids long. V was trimmed by 0 bases and J by 4 bases, leaving 10 bases between them. Germline-derived CDR1 and CDR2 are SGDLS and YYNGEE.

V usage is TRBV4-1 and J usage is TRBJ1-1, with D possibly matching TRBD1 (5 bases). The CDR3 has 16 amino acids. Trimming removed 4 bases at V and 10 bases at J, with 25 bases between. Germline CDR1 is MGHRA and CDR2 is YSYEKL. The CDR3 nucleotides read TGCGCCAGCAGCCTCTTAGGGACGGCTCCAGCCTCGGGAGCTTTCTTT. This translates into CASSLLGTAPASGAFF.

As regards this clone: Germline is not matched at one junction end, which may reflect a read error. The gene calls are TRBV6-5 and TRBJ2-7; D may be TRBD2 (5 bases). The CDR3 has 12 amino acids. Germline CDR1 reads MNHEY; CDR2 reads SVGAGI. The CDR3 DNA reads TGTGCCAGCAGTTACTTGGACTCCCCCTTACACTTC. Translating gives CASSYLDSPLHF.

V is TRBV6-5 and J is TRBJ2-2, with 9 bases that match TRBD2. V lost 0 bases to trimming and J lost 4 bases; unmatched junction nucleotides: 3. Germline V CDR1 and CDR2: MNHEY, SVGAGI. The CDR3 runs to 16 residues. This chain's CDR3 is CASSYSTSGTTGELFF. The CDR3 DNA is TGTGCCAGCAGTTACTCGACTAGCGGTACCACCGGGGAGCTGTTTTTT.

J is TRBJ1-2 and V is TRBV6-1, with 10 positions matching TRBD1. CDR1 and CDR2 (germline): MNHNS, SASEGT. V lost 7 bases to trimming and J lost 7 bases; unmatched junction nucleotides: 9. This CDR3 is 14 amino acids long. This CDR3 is CASTHTGTGVGYTF. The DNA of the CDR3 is TGTGCCAGCACCCACACCGGGACAGGGGTTGGCTACACCTTC.

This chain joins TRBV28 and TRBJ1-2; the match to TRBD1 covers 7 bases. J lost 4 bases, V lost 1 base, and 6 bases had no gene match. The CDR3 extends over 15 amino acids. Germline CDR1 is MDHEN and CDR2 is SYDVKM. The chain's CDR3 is CASSLSLGQVYGYTF. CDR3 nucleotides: TGTGCCAGCAGTTTATCACTCGGACAGGTCTATGGCTACACCTTC.

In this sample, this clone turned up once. Here the CDR3 reads CARTPRGRGGFVSYEQYF. For the CDR3, the DNA is TGTGCCAGAACCCCCCGTGGGCGGGGGGGCTTCGTCTCCTACGAGCAGTACTTC. This rearrangement joins TRBV7-5 to TRBJ2-7; TRBD2 is taken as the D call from the table, unchecked against the DNA. TRBV7-5 is deemed a pseudogene. This CDR3 is built from 18 residues.

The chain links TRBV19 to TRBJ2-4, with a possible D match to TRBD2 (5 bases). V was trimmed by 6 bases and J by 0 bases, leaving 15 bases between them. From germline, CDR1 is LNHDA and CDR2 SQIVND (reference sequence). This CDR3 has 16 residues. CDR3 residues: CASSGRGHQAKNIQYF. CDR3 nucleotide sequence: TGTGCCAGTAGCGGCCGCGGGCACCAAGCCAAAAACATTCAGTACTTC.

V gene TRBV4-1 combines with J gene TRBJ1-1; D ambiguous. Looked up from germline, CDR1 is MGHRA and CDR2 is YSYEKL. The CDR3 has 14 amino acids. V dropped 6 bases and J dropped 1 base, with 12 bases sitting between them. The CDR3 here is CASRVGSSNTEAFF. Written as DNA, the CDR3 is TGCGCCAGCAGAGTAGGCAGCTCGAACACTGAAGCTTTCTTT.

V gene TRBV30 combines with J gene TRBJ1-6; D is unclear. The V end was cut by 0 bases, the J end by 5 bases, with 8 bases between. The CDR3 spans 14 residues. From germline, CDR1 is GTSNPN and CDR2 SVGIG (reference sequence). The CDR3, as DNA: TGTGCCTGGAGTGTCGGGCAGGATAATTCACCCCTCCACTTT. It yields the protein CAWSVGQDNSPLHF.

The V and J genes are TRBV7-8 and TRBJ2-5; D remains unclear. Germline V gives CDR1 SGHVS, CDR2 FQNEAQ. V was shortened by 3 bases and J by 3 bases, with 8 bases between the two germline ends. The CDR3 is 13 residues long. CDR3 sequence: CASSFGYKETQYF. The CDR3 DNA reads TGTGCCAGCAGCTTTGGGTACAAAGAGACCCAGTACTTC.

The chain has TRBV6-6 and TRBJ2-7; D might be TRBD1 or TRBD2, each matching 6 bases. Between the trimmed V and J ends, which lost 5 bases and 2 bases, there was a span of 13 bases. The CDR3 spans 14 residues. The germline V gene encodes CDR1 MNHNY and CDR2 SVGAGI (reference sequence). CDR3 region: CASSLEEGAYEQYF. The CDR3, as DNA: TGTGCCAGCAGTCTCGAGGAGGGGGCCTACGAGCAGTACTTC.

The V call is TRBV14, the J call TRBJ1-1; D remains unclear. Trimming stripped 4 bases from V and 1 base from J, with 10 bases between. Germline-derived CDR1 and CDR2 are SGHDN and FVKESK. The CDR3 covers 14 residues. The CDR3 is CASSPAGWNTEAFF. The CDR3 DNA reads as TGTGCCAGCAGCCCCGCGGGCTGGAACACTGAAGCTTTCTTT.

The DNA of the CDR3 is TGCGCCAGCAGCCATAGGCTAGCGGGAGACACCGGGGAGCTGTTTTTT. It encodes CASSHRLAGDTGELFF. The rearrangement joins TRBV4-1 to TRBJ2-2, with 10 bases identical to TRBD2. The ends lost 3 bases at V and 3 bases at J; junction bases unmatched: 4. Germline CDR1 and CDR2: MGHRA and YSYEKL. The length of the CDR3 is 16 residues.

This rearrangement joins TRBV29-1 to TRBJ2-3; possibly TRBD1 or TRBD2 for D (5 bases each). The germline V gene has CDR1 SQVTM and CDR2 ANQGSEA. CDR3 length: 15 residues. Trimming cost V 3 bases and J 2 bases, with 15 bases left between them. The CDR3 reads CSVDGFWGITDTQYF. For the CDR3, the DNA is TGCAGCGTTGATGGATTCTGGGGGATCACAGATACGCAGTATTTT.

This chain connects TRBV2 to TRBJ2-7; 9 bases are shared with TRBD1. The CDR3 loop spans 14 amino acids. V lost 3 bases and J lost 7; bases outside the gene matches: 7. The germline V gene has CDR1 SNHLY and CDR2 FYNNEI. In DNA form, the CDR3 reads TGTGCCAGCAGTGAGGGGACAGGGATAGGGGAGCAGTACTTC. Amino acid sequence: CASSEGTGIGEQYF.

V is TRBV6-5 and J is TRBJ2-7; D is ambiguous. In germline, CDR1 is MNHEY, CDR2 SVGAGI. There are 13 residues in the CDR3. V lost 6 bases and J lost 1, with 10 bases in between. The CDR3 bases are TGTGCCAGCAGCCCGCGCCCGTCCTACGAGCAGTACTTC. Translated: CASSPRPSYEQYF.

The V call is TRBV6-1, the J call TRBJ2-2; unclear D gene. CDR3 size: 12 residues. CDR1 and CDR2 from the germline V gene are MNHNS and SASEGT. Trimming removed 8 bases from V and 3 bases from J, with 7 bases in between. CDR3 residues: CASQAYTGELFF. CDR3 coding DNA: TGTGCCAGCCAGGCGTACACCGGGGAGCTGTTTTTT.

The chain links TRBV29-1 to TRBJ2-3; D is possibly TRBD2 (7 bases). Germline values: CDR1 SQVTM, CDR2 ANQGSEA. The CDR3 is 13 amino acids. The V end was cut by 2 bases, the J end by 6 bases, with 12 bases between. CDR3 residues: CSVERGEGDTQYF. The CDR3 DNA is TGCAGCGTTGAAAGGGGGGAGGGTGATACGCAGTATTTT.

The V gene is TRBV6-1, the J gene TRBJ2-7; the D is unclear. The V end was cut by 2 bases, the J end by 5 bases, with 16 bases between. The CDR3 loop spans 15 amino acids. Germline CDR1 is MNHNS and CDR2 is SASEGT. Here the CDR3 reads CASSESPIAVNEQYF. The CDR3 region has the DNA TGTGCCAGCAGTGAATCACCCATCGCCGTCAACGAGCAGTACTTC.

CDR3 in amino acids: CASSSGLAGGLRDTQYF. The CDR3 region has the DNA TGTGCCAGCAGCTCAGGACTAGCGGGGGGGCTGAGGGATACGCAGTATTTT. The chain has TRBV13 and TRBJ2-3; 15 bases line up with TRBD2. V lost 4 bases to trimming and J lost 6 bases; unmatched junction nucleotides: 8. This CDR3 is built from 17 residues. Germline V gives CDR1 PRHDT, CDR2 FYEKMQ (reference sequence).